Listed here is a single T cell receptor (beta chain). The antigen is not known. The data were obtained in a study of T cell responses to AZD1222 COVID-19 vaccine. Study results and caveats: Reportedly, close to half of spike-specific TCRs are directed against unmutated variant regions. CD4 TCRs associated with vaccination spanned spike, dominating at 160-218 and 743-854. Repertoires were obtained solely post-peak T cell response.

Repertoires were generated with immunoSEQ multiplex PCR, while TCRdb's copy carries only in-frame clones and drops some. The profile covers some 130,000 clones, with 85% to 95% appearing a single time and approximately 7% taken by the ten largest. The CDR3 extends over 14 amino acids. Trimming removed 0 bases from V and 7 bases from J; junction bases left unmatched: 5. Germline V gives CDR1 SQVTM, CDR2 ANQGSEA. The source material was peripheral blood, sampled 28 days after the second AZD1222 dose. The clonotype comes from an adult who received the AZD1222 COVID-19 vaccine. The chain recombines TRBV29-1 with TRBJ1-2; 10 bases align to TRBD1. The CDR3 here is CSVEDRDRGVGYTF. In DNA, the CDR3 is TGCAGCGTTGAAGATCGGGACAGGGGTGTTGGCTACACCTTC.